A single sample is the source of the 9 T cell receptor beta chains below, sequenced in a study of T cells after yellow fever vaccination. TCRdb recomputed calls from the 5' RACE reads with MiXCR, one row per CDR3 protein. This sample has under 600,000 distinct CDR3 sequences, with 13% found just once. The sample here was PBMCs, taken on the day of the yellow fever booster vaccination. All receptors come from a man aged 25 to 40 who received the YFV17D yellow fever vaccine.

This clonotype was picked up many times. J is TRBJ2-5 and V is TRBV7-6; no firm D call. The V end lost 2 bases, the J end lost 3 bases, and 7 bases lay between the germline ends. This CDR3 region has 13 residues. The germline CDR1 and CDR2 sequences are SGHVS and FNYEAQ. CDR3 region: CASSLLTEETQYF. As DNA, the CDR3 is TGTGCCAGCAGCTTACTCACAGAAGAGACCCAGTACTTC. Variable domain in full (rest from reference TRBV7-6 and TRBJ2-5): GAGVSQSPRYKVTKRGQDVALRCDPISGHVSLYWYRQALGQGPEFLTYFNYEAQQDKSGLPNDRFSAERPEGSISTLTIQRTEQRDSAMYRCASSLLTEETQYFGPGTRLLVL.

The rearrangement joins TRBV20-1 to TRBJ2-4; D unresolved. CDR3 length: 14 amino acids. V shed 1 base and J shed 2 bases, with 9 bases lying between them. Germline CDR1 DFQATT, CDR2 SNEGSKA (reference sequence). The CDR3 nucleotides are TGCAGTGCTAGAGTTCCGGGTTCCAAAAACATTCAGTACTTC. Its translation: CSARVPGSKNIQYF.

The chain carries TRBV6-2 or TRBV6-3 and TRBJ2-1, with 8 bases matching TRBD2. Germline trimming cut 4 bases from V and 0 bases from J; bases unmatched to any gene: 8. CDR1 and CDR2 (germline): MNHEY, SVGEGT. CDR3 length: 17 amino acids. The CDR3 reads CASSSLGSGSSYNEQFF. As DNA, the CDR3 is TGTGCCAGCAGTTCCCTAGGCAGCGGGAGCTCCTACAATGAGCAGTTCTTC.

This chain links TRBV12-3 or TRBV12-4 with TRBJ1-4, with D uncertain. The CDR3 loop spans 15 amino acids. V lost 3 bases and J lost 4, with 12 bases in between. The CDR3 loop is CASSFFGEYNEKLFF. CDR3 coding DNA: TGTGCCAGCAGTTTCTTTGGGGAATATAATGAAAAACTGTTTTTT.

The V call is TRBV12-3 or TRBV12-4, the J call TRBJ2-7; D might be TRBD1 (6 bases). The V end lost 4 bases, the J end lost 4 bases, and 11 bases lay between the germline ends. The CDR3 totals 13 residues. For the CDR3, the DNA is TGTGCCAGCAGTTCCTACACAGGGTACGAGCAGTACTTC. It yields the protein CASSSYTGYEQYF.

A few counts support this clonotype. The chain uses TRBV27 and TRBJ1-5, with D unresolved. The CDR3 has 16 residues. Deletions cut 0 bases from V and 2 bases from J, with 11 bases between. The V gene's germline CDR1 is MNHEY and CDR2 SMNVEV (reference sequence). CDR3 region: CASSLSLELGNQPQHF. The CDR3 coding sequence is TGTGCCAGCAGTTTATCCTTGGAGTTGGGCAATCAGCCCCAGCATTTT.

This clonotype has more than one count but fewer than ten. This chain connects TRBV28 to TRBJ2-1, with 7 bases identical to TRBD2. Per the germline V gene, CDR1 is MDHEN and CDR2 is SYDVKM. J was trimmed by 0 bases and V by 6 bases; bases with no gene match: 8. The CDR3 extends over 16 amino acids. The CDR3 coding sequence is TGTGCCAGCAGATACTGGGGCGGGAGCTCCTACAATGAGCAGTTCTTC. This sequence encodes CASRYWGGSSYNEQFF.

This clonotype was seen a handful of times. The V and J genes are TRBV2 and TRBJ1-1; D call uncertain. The CDR3 sequence is 15 residues long. Trimming took 4 bases from V and 1 from J, leaving 13 bases between them. The V gene's germline CDR1 is SNHLY and CDR2 FYNNEI. The chain's CDR3 is CASSAMNAENTEAFF. The CDR3 nucleotides read TGTGCCAGCAGTGCTATGAACGCAGAGAACACTGAAGCTTTCTTT.

The sample holds a few counts of this clonotype. The rearrangement joins TRBV29-1 to TRBJ2-7; D perhaps matches TRBD2 (5 bases). V gave up 5 bases and J gave up 6 bases, with 8 bases separating them. Germline CDR1 is SQVTM and CDR2 is ANQGSEA. The CDR3 covers 10 residues. The CDR3 region is CSVSLGEQYF. The CDR3 region has the DNA TGCAGCGTTTCACTAGGCGAGCAGTACTTC.